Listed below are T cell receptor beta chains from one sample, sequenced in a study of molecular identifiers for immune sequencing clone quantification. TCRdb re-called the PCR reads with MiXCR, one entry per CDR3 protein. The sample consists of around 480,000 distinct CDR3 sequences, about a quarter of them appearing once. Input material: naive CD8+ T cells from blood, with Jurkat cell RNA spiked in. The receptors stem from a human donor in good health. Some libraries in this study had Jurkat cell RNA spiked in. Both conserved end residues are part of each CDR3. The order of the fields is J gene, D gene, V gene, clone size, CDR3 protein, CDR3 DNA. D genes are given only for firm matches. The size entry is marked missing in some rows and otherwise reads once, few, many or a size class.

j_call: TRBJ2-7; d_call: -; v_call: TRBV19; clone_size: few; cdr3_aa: CASSISPRATYEQYF; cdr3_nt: TGTGCCAGTAGTATCTCCCCGAGAGCCACCTACGAGCAGTACTTC
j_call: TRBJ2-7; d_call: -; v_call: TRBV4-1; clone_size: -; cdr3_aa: CASSQEAPQYHGQYF; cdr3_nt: TGCGCCAGCAGCCAAGAGGCCCCACAGTACCACGGGCAGTACTTC
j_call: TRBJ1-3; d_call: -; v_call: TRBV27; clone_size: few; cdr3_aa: CASSSTGTLGNTIYF; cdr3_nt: TGTGCCAGCAGTTCGACCGGGACCCTAGGAAACACCATATATTTT
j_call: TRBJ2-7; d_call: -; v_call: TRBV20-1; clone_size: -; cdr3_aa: CSARVRSRSYEQYF; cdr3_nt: TGCAGTGCTAGAGTAAGGAGTCGCTCCTACGAGCAGTACTTC
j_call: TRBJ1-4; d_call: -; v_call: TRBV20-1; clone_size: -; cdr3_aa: CSAREVEEKLFF; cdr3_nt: TGCAGTGCTAGAGAGGTTGAAGAAAAACTGTTTTTT
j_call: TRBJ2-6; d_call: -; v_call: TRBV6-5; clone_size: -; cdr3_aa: CASSYSGVVYTSGANVLTF; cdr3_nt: TGTGCCAGCAGTTACTCAGGGGTTGTGTATACCTCTGGGGCCAACGTCCTGACTTTC
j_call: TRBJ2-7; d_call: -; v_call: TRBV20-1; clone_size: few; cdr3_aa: CSARGAKYEQYF; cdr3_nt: TGCAGTGCCCGCGGGGCTAAATACGAGCAGTACTTC
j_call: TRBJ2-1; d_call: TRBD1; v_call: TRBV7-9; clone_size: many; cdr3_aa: CASSPQGLSSYNEQFF; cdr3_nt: TGTGCCAGCAGCCCACAGGGGCTAAGCTCCTACAATGAGCAGTTCTTC
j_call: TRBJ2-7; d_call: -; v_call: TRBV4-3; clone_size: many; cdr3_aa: CASSQDQGSYEQYF; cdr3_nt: TGCGCCAGCAGCCAAGATCAGGGGAGCTACGAGCAGTACTTC
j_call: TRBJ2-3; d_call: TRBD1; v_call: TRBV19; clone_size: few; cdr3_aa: CASSWTGGLFSSTDTQYF; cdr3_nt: TGTGCCAGTAGCTGGACAGGCGGACTTTTTTCTAGCACAGATACGCAGTATTTT
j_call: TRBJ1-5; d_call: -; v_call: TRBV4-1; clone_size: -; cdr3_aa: CANSQPPGAGQPQHF; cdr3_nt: TGCGCCAACAGCCAACCCCCAGGGGCGGGTCAGCCCCAGCATTTT
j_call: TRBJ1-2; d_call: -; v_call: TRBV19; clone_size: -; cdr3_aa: CASSPGEGGYTF; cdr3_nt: TGTGCCAGTAGTCCAGGGGAGGGTGGCTACACCTTC
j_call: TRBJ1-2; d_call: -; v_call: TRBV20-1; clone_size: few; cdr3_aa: CSAREGDGYTF; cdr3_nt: TGCAGTGCTAGAGAGGGGGATGGCTACACCTTC
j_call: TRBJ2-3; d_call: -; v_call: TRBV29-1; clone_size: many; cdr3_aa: CSVLSADRLTDTQYF; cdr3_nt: TGCAGCGTCCTATCTGCGGACAGACTCACAGATACGCAGTATTTT
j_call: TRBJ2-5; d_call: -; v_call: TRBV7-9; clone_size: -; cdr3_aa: CASRDGLRETQYF; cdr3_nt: TGTGCCAGCAGGGACGGTTTGCGCGAGACCCAGTACTTC
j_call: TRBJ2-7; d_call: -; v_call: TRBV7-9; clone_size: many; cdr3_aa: CASSLSLPGTYEQYF; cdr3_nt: TGTGCCAGCAGCTTATCTCTTCCCGGAACCTACGAGCAGTACTTC
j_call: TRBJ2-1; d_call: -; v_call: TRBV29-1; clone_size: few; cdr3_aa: CSGLSDEQFF; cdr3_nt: TGCAGCGGGTTAAGTGATGAGCAGTTCTTC
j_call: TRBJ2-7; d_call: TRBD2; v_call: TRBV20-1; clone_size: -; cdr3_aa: CSARDLGLARGEQYF; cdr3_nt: TGCAGTGCTAGAGATCTGGGACTAGCGAGGGGCGAGCAGTACTTC
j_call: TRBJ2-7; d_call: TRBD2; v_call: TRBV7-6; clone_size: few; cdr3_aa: CASSPEASGGRYEQYF; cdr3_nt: TGTGCCAGCAGCCCGGAGGCTAGCGGGGGACGCTACGAGCAGTACTTC
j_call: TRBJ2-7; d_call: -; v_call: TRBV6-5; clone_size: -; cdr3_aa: CASSYEYSYEQYF; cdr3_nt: TGTGCCAGCAGTTATGAGTACTCCTACGAGCAGTACTTC
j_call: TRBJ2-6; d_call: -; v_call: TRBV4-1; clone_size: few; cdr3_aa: CASSQVGGLGANVLTF; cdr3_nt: TGCGCCAGCAGCCAAGTAGGGGGGCTTGGGGCCAACGTCCTGACTTTC
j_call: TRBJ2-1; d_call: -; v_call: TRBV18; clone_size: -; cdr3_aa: CASSPLGAGENEQFF; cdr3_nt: TGTGCCAGCTCACCACTGGGGGCCGGAGAGAATGAGCAGTTCTTC
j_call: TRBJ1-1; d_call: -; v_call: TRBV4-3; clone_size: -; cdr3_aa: CASSHDQGSTEAFF; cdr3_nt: TGCGCCAGCAGCCATGATCAGGGGAGCACTGAAGCTTTCTTT
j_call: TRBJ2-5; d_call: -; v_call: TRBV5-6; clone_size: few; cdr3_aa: CASSSTSGETQYF; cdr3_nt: TGTGCCAGCAGCTCTACAAGTGGAGAGACCCAGTACTTC
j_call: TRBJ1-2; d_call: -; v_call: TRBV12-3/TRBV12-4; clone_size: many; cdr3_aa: CASTHGGGGYTF; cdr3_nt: TGTGCCAGCACCCATGGAGGGGGAGGCTACACCTTC
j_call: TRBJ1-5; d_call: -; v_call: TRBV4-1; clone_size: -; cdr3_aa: CASSHLQGGGQPQHF; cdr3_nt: TGCGCCAGCAGCCACCTCCAAGGAGGGGGACAGCCCCAGCATTTT
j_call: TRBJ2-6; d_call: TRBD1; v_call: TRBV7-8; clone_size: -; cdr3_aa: CASSLVIQTGDFSGANVLAF; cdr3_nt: TGTGCCAGCAGCTTAGTAATACAGACAGGGGACTTCTCTGGGGCCAACGTCCTGGCTTTC
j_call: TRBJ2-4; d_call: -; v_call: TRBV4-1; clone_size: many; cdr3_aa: CASSQPRAQSKNIQYF; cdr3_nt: TGCGCCAGCAGCCAACCCCGGGCCCAATCCAAAAACATTCAGTACTTC
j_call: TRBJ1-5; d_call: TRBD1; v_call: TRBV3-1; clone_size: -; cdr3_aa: CASSLDRGDQPQHF; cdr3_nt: TGTGCCAGCAGCCTGGACAGGGGAGATCAGCCCCAGCATTTT
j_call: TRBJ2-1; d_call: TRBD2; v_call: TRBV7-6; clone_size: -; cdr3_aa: CASSPHGTAGDEQFF; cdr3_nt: TGTGCCAGCAGCCCCCACGGGACTGCGGGGGATGAGCAGTTCTTC
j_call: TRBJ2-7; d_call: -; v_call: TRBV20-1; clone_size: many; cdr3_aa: CSARDSARDDREQYF; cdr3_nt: TGCAGTGCTCGGGACTCGGCCCGGGATGACCGCGAGCAGTACTTC
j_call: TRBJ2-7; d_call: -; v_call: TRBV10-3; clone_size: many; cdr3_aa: CAIKDDGFDDEQYF; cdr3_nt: TGTGCCATCAAAGATGACGGGTTCGATGACGAGCAGTACTTC
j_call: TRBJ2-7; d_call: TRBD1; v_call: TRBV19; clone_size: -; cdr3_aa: CASSMDRTGYEQYF; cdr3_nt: TGTGCCAGTAGTATGGACAGGACCGGTTACGAGCAGTACTTC
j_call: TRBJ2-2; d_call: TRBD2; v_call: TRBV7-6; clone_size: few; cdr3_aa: CASSEDRTSGGIKGTTGELFF; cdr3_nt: TGTGCCAGCAGCGAAGACCGGACTAGCGGGGGGATAAAGGGGACCACCGGGGAGCTGTTTTTT
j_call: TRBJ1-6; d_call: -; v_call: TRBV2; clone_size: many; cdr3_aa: CASSSSRDGGYSPLHF; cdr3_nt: TGTGCCAGCAGTTCCTCGAGGGACGGAGGGTATTCACCCCTCCACTTT
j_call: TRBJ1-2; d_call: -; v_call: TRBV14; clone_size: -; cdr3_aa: CASSQGSGREFYPF; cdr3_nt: TGTGCCAGCAGCCAAGGCTCAGGGAGGGAATTCTACCCCTTC
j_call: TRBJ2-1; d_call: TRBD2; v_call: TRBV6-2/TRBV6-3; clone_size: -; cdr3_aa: CVSLAGVSYNEQFF; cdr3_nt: TGTGTATCGCTAGCGGGAGTTTCCTACAATGAGCAGTTCTTC
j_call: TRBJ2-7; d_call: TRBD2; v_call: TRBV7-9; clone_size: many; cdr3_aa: CASSPRNQLGLAAYEQYF; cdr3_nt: TGTGCCAGCAGTCCGCGGAACCAGCTGGGACTAGCGGCCTACGAGCAGTACTTC
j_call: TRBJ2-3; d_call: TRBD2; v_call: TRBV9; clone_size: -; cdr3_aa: CASSVGTSGVITDTQYF; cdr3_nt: TGTGCCAGCAGCGTAGGGACTAGCGGGGTAATTACAGATACGCAGTATTTT
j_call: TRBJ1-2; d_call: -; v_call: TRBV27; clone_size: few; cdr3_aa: CASSLDSKNYGYTF; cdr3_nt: TGTGCCAGCAGCCTGGACAGTAAGAACTATGGCTACACCTTC
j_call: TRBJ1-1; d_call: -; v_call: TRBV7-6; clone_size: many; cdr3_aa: CASSLTGTLNTEAFF; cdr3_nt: TGTGCCAGCAGCTTAACAGGGACATTGAACACTGAAGCTTTCTTT
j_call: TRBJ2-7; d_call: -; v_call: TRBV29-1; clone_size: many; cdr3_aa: CSALTGRGEQYF; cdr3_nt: TGCAGCGCTCTAACAGGTCGCGGGGAGCAGTACTTC
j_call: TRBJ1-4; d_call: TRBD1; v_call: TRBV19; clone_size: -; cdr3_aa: CASTGTVNEKLFF; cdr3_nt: TGTGCCAGCACCGGGACAGTAAATGAAAAACTGTTTTTT
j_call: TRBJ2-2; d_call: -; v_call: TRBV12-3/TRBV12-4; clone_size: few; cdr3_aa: CASSWPVRGRLFF; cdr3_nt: TGTGCCAGCAGTTGGCCAGTACGAGGACGGCTGTTTTTT
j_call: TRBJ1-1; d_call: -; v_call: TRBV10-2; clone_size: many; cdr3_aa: CASSGAGAVEAFF; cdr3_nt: TGCGCCAGCAGTGGAGCAGGGGCGGTTGAAGCTTTCTTT
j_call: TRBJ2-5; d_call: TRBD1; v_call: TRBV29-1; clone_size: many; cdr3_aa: CSGFDRGRVETQYF; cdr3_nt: TGCAGCGGATTCGACAGGGGGCGAGTAGAGACCCAGTACTTC
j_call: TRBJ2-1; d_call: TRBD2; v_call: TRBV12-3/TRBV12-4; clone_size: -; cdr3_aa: CASSLVGGGANEQFF; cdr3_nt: TGTGCCAGCAGTTTAGTGGGCGGGGGGGCCAATGAGCAGTTCTTC
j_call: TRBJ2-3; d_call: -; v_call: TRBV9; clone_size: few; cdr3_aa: CASSVAWPDTQYF; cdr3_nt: TGTGCCAGCAGCGTAGCTTGGCCTGATACGCAGTATTTT
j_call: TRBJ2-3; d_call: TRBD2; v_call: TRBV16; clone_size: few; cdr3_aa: CASSQLKAGDLNTQYF; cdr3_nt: TGTGCCAGCAGCCAACTCAAAGCGGGAGACTTAAATACGCAGTATTTT
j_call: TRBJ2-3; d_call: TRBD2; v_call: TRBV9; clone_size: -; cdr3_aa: CASSVPFPGLAGGPSYTDTQYF; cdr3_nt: TGTGCCAGCAGCGTACCGTTCCCGGGACTAGCGGGAGGGCCCTCTTACACAGATACGCAGTATTTT
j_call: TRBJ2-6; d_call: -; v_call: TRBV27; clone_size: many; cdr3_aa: CASSPAWANVLTF; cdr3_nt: TGTGCCAGCAGCCCCGCCTGGGCCAACGTCCTGACTTTC
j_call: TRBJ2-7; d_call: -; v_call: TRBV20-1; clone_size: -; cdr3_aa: CSARRTGGYERYF; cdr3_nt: TGCAGTGCTCGAAGAACCGGGGGCTACGAGCGGTACTTC
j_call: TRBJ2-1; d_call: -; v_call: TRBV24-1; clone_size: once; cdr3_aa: CATIEYNEQFF; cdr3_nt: TGTGCCACGATAGAATACAATGAGCAGTTCTTC
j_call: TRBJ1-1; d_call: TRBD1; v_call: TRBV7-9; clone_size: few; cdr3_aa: CASSSQGVTHTEAFF; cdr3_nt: TGTGCCAGCAGTAGTCAGGGGGTCACTCATACTGAAGCTTTCTTT
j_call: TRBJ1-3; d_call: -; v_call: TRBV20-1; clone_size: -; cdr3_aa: CSAKNGAPSGNPIYF; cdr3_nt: TGCAGTGCTAAAAATGGGGCCCCCTCTGGAAACCCCATTTATTTT
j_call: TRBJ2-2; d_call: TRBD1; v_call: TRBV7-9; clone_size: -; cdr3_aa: CARSSCRQGGSGELFF; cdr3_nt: TGTGCCCGCAGCTCGTGCCGACAGGGGGGCAGCGGGGAGCTGTTTTTT
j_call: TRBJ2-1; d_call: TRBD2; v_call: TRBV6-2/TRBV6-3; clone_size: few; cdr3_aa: CASSYPSGRAASYNEQFF; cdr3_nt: TGTGCCAGCAGCTATCCTAGCGGGAGGGCCGCGTCCTACAATGAGCAGTTCTTC
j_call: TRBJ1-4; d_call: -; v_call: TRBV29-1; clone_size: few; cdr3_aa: CSVEERGGEEKLFF; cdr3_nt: TGCAGCGTTGAAGAAAGGGGGGGCGAGGAAAAACTGTTTTTT
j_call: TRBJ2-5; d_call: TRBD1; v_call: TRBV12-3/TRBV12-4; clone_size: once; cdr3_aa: CASSSDRGPQEPQYF; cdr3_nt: TGTGCCAGCAGTTCCGACAGGGGACCACAAGAGCCCCAGTACTTC